The present T cell receptor (beta chain) was sequenced within a study of T cell repertoires in cytomegalovirus infection. As for the study in general: Epitope selection comprised recently identified HLA-C-restricted CMV epitopes and well-studied HLA-B-restricted CMV epitopes. Through public TCR beta signatures, both CMV infection and matching HLA type were indicated.

Study-level points and caveats: Based on cumulative public TCR beta family frequency, carriers of CMV plus the relevant HLA were identified.

A single record per CDR3 protein comes from TCRdb applying MiXCR to the reads. Of fewer than 900,000 distinct CDR3 sequences listed, around 29% are singletons. With V trimmed by 6 bases and J by 3 bases, 6 bases remained unmatched. The CDR3 has 17 amino acids. Germline lookup yields CDR1 SNHLY and CDR2 FYNNEI. Regarding this clonotype: Its antigen is currently unknown.

The V call is TRBV2, the J call TRBJ2-1, with 15 bases that match TRBD2. The TCR comes from a human donor in good health (CMV status not recorded). Some clones in this sample may be carry-over from other donors' samples. The source material was cultured CD8+ T cells from PBMCs, sampled from culture after CMV antigen stimulation. CDR3 in DNA: TGTGCCAGCAGAGGACTAGCGGGGGGGCATTACTACAATGAGCAGTTCTTC. It translates to CASRGLAGGHYYNEQFF.